Included here is one T cell receptor (beta chain) sequence, with context. In the source study's methods: Reference gene primers were amplified, and this amplification served to estimate nucleated cell counts. TCRdb keeps only in-frame clones here, not all; method: immunoSEQ multiplex PCR. That table gives V, J and clone size, and the DNA gave D and trimming. The data show more than 130,000 clones, more than 80% seen once. This record comes from a study of blood T cell repertoires in COVID-19. Overall study context: Acute-phase and convalescent COVID-19 samples originated in the United States, Italy and Spain. PBMCs, B-cell-depleted T cells, or T cells were the source of the cDNA or gDNA that made up the material.

The CDR3 runs to 16 residues. Germline V gives CDR1 SEHNR, CDR2 FQNEAQ (reference sequence). V gave up 5 bases and J gave up 1 base, with 15 bases separating them. Material: peripheral blood. This sequence originates from a woman at least 80 years old in a cohort sampled during active or convalescent COVID-19. The chain uses TRBV7-9 and TRBJ1-3; D is uncertain. CDR3: CASSPRRSGSGNTIYF. CDR3 sequence (DNA): TGTGCCAGCAGCCCGCGTCGGAGCGGATCTGGAAACACCATATATTTT.